This TCR beta chain was obtained from a study of neurological immune-mediated disorders. Study conclusions and caveats: Falling below healthy controls, multiple sclerosis showed the least TCR clonal expansion, while HTLV-1-associated myelopathy showed the most. TCR-beta repertoires seemed private in all groups, with no expanded CDR3 amino acid sequences shared.

As for the cDNA, it was generated by 5'RACE with 10-nucleotide random UMIs. Via MiXCR, TCRdb re-called the 5' RACE reads, giving one row per CDR3 protein. The table has around 38,000 distinct CDR3 sequences, roughly 15% seen once. For sorted libraries, the input was some 1 million CD4+ or CD8+ T cells. Many counts were recorded for this clonotype. The antigen remains undetermined. The CDR3 runs 16 residues. V was trimmed by 0 bases and J by 1 base, leaving 12 bases between them. The germline V gene has CDR1 ENHRY and CDR2 SYGVKD. The sequenced sample was CD4+ T cells from blood. The TCR originated in a woman aged 55-69 years with HTLV-1-associated myelopathy (HAM/TSP). This chain uses TRBV10-3 with TRBJ1-1; D might be TRBD1 (5 bases). The DNA for the CDR3 is TGTGCCATCAGTGAGTCGGATCTGGGGGAGAACACTGAAGCTTTCTTT. It yields the protein CAISESDLGENTEAFF.